These T cell receptor beta chains were read from a single sample in a study of blood T cell repertoires in COVID-19. The method was immunoSEQ multiplex PCR; TCRdb's version includes in-frame clones alone and lacks a portion of them. Here the sample spans 250,000 or so clones, approximately 84% being singletons. Material for sequencing was PBMCs or T cells enriched from blood (not recorded which). These receptors came from a woman aged 50 to 60 who had been exposed to COVID-19. CDR3s include the opening cysteine and the closing phenylalanine or tryptophan. A D gene is named only where the DNA matches it firmly. Part of the rows lack a size; the others show once, few, many or a class for expanded clones.

.	.	TRBV10-3	TRBJ1-1	TGTGCCATCAGTGAGGCCGGACAGCCTGAAGCTTTCTTT	CAISEAGQPEAFF
.	.	TRBV2	TRBJ1-3	TGTGCCAGCACTATAGGACAGAGAGGAAACACCATATATTTT	CASTIGQRGNTIYF
TRBD1	.	TRBV7-9	TRBJ1-2	TGTGCCAGCAGCTTAACGGGTCAGTGGGACAGTGGGGGCTACACCTTC	CASSLTGQWDSGGYTF
.	.	TRBV4-1	TRBJ2-7	TGCGCCAGCAGCCAAGAAGAAAGGGGACTGCTCTACGAGCAGTACTTC	CASSQEERGLLYEQYF
.	.	TRBV29-1	TRBJ1-1	TGCAGCGTGGGGGCGGTGAACACTGAAGCTTTCTTT	CSVGAVNTEAFF
.	.	TRBV4-2	TRBJ1-3	TGTGCCAGCAGCCACGGGGGGGCTGGAAACACCATATATTTT	CASSHGGAGNTIYF
.	.	TRBV7-2	TRBJ2-2	TGTGCCAGCACCTCCGGAGGGACCGGGGAGCTGTTTTTT	CASTSGGTGELFF
TRBD1	.	TRBV20-1	TRBJ2-5	TGCAGTGCTAGTGTCGACTCCGGGACAGATGAGACCCAGTACTTC	CSASVDSGTDETQYF
.	.	TRBV11-2	TRBJ1-1	TGTGCCAGCAGCTTGAACAGAGTAAACACTGAAGCTTTCTTT	CASSLNRVNTEAFF
.	.	TRBV5-5	TRBJ1-1	TGTGCCAGCAGCTTCTCTCAGGGGTCCCCCCGTGGGACTGAAGCTTTCTTT	CASSFSQGSPRGTEAFF
TRBD1	.	TRBV6-6	TRBJ1-1	TGTGCCAGCAGCCTGACAGGGTCTAACACTGAAGCTTTCTTT	CASSLTGSNTEAFF
.	.	TRBV28	TRBJ1-1	TGTGCCAGCAGTTTATCAACAGGGTCAGCTTTCTTT	CASSLSTGSAFF
.	.	TRBV20-1	TRBJ2-1	TGCAGTGCTAGTCTTCCACCTAGCTCCTACAATGAGCAGTTCTTC	CSASLPPSSYNEQFF
TRBD1	.	TRBV7-8	TRBJ2-2	TGTGCCAGCAGCCCTAGGACGAACAGGGGGGCCGGGGAGCTGTTTTTT	CASSPRTNRGAGELFF
.	.	TRBV19	TRBJ2-7	TGTGCCAGTAGTATAGATCTAACGTACGAGCAGTACTTC	CASSIDLTYEQYF
.	once	TRBV7-9	TRBJ1-1	TGTGCCAGCAGCCGAAGGGGGAACACTGAAGCTTTCTTT	CASSRRGNTEAFF
TRBD1	.	TRBV25-1	TRBJ2-2	TGTGCCAGCAGTGCCAACAGGGGATGGTCCACCGGGGAGCTGTTTTTT	CASSANRGWSTGELFF
.	.	TRBV7-6	TRBJ2-5	TGTGCCAGCAGCTTAGCCGGGAGGACAGAAGAGACCCAGTACTTC	CASSLAGRTEETQYF
TRBD1	few	TRBV6-5	TRBJ1-2	TGTGCCAGCAGTTACGACAGGGGGCTTTACGGCTACACCTTC	CASSYDRGLYGYTF
TRBD1	.	TRBV24-1	TRBJ2-2	TGTGCCACCAGTGATCGGACAGGGAAAAACACCGGGGAGCTGTTTTTT	CATSDRTGKNTGELFF
TRBD1	.	TRBV2	TRBJ2-5	TGTGCCGGGGGACAGGGATGGGGCGAGACCCAGTACTTC	CAGGQGWGETQYF